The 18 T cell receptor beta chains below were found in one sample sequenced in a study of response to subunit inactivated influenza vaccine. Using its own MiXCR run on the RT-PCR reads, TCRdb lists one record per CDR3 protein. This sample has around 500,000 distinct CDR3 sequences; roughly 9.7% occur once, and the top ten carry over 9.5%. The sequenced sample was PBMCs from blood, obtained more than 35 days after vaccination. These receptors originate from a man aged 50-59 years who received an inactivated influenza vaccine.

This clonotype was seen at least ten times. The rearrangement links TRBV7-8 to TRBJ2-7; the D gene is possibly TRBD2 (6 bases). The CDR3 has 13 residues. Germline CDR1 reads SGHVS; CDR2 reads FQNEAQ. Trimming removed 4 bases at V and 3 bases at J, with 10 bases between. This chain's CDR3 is CASSSGLHYEQYF. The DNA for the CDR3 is TGTGCCAGCAGCTCGGGACTCCACTACGAGCAGTACTTC.

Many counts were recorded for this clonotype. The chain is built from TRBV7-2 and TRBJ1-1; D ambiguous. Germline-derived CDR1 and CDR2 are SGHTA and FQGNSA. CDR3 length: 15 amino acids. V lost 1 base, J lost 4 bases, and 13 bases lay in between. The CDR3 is CASSLGWGMSTEAFF. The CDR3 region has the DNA TGTGCCAGCAGCTTAGGTTGGGGAATGAGCACTGAAGCTTTCTTT.

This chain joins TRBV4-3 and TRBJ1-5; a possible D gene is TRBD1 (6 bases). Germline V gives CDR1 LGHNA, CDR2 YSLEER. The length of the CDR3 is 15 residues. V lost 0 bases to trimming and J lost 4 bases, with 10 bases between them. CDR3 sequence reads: CASSQDPTGNQPQHF. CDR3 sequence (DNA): TGCGCCAGCAGCCAAGATCCGACAGGAAATCAGCCCCAGCATTTT.

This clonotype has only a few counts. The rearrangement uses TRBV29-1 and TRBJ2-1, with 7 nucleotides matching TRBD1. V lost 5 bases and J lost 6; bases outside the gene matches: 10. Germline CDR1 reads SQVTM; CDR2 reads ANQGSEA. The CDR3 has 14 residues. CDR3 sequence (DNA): TGCAGCGTTACGACAGGGCGGCAGGCCAATGAGCAGTTCTTC. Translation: CSVTTGRQANEQFF.

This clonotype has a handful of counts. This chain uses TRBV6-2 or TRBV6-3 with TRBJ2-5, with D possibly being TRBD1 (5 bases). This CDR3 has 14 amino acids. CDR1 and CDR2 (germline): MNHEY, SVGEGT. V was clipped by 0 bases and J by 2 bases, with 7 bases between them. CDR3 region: CASSYSRVQETQYF. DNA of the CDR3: TGTGCCAGCAGTTACTCCAGGGTTCAAGAGACCCAGTACTTC.

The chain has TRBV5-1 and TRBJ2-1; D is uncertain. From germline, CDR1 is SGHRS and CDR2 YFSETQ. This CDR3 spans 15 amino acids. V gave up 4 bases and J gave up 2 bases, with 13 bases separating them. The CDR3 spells CASSPPDTAYNEQFF. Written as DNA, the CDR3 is TGCGCCAGCAGCCCACCTGACACAGCCTACAATGAGCAGTTCTTC. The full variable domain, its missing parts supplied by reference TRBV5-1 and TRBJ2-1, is KAGVTQTPRYLIKTRGQQVTLSCSPISGHRSVSWYQQTPGQGLQFLFEYFSETQRNKGNFPGRFSGRQFSNSRSEMNVSTLELGDSALYLCASSPPDTAYNEQFFGPGTRLTVL.

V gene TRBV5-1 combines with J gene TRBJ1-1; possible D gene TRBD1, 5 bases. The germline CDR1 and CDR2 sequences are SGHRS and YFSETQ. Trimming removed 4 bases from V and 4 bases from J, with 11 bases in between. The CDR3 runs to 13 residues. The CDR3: CASSPTGSTEAFF. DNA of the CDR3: TGCGCCAGCAGCCCAACAGGAAGCACTGAAGCTTTCTTT.

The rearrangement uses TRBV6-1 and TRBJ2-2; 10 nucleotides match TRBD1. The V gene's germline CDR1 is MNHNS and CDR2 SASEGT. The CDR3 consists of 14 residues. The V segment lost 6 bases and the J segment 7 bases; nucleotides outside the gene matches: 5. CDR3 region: CASRAGQGFGELFF. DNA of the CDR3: TGTGCCAGCAGGGCGGGACAGGGGTTCGGGGAGCTGTTTTTT.

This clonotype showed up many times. CDR3 amino acids: CASSYSEGSSYEQYF. CDR3 in DNA: TGTGCCAGCAGTTACTCCGAGGGAAGCTCCTACGAGCAGTACTTC. The J gene is TRBJ2-7, the V gene TRBV6-5; TRBD2 is a possible D gene (5 bases). The CDR3 sequence is 15 residues long. V lost 0 bases to trimming and J lost 0 bases, with 9 bases between them. The germline CDR1 and CDR2 sequences are MNHEY and SVGAGI.

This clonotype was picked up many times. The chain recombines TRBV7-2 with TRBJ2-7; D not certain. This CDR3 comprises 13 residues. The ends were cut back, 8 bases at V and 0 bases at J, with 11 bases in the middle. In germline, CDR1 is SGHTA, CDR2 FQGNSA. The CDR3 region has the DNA TGTGCCAGCTCCCCGGTGCCCTCCTACGAGCAGTACTTC. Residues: CASSPVPSYEQYF. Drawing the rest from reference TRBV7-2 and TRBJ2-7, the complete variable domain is GAGVSQSPSNKVTEKGKDVELRCDPISGHTALYWYRQSLGQGLEFLIYFQGNSAPDKSGLPSDRFSAERTGGSVSTLTIQRTQQEDSAVYLCASSPVPSYEQYFGPGTRLTVT.

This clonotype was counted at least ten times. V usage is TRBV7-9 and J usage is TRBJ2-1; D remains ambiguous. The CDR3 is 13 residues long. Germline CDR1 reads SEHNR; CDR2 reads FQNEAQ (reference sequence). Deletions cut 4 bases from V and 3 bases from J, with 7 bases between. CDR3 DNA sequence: TGTGCCAGCAGCTCAAACCGCTACAATGAGCAGTTCTTC. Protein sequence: CASSSNRYNEQFF.

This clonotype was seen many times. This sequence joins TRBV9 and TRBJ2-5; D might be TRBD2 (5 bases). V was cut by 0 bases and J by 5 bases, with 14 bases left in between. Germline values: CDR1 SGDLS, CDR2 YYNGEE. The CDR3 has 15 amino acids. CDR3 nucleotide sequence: TGTGCCAGCAGCGTAGCTTCGGGGAGATGGGAGACCCAGTACTTC. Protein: CASSVASGRWETQYF.

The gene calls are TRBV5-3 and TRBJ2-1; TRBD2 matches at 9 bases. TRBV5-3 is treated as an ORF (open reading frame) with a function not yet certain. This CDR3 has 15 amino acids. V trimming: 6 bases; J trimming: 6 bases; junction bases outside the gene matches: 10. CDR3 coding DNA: TGTGCCAGAAAATTAGCGGGAGCCCTTAGCAATGAGCAGTTCTTC. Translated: CARKLAGALSNEQFF.

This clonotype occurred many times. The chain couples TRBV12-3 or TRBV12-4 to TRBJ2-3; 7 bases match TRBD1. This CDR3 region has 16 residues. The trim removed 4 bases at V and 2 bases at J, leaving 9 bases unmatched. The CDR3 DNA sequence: TGTGCCAGCAGTTCCGGGACAGTGGCGTTCACAGATACGCAGTATTTT. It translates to CASSSGTVAFTDTQYF.

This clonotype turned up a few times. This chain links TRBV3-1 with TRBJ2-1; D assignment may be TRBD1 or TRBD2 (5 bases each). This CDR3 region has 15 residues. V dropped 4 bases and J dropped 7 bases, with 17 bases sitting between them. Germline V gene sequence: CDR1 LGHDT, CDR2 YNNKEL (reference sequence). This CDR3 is CASSPQWGSGNEQFF. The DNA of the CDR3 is TGTGCCAGCAGCCCCCAGTGGGGGAGCGGTAATGAGCAGTTCTTC.

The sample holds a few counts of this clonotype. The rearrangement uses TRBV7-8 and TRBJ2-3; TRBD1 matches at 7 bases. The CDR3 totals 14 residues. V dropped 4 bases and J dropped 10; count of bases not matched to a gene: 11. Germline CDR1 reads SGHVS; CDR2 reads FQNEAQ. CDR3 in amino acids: CASSSERTGGAQYF. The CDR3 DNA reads TGTGCCAGCAGCTCTGAAAGGACAGGAGGTGCGCAGTATTTT.

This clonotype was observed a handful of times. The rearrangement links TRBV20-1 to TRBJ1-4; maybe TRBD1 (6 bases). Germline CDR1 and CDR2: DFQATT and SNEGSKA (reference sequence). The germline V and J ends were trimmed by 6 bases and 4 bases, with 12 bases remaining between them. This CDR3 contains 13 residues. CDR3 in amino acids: CSAEGGYNEKLFF. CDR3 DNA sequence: TGCAGTGCCGAGGGGGGGTATAATGAAAAACTGTTTTTT.

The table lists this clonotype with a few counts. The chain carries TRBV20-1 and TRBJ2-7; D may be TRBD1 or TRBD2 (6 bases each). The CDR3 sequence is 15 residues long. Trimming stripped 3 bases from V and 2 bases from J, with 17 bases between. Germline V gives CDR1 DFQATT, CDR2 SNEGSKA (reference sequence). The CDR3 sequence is CSASLGGPKAYEQYF. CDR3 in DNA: TGCAGTGCTAGTCTGGGGGGCCCAAAAGCCTACGAGCAGTACTTC.